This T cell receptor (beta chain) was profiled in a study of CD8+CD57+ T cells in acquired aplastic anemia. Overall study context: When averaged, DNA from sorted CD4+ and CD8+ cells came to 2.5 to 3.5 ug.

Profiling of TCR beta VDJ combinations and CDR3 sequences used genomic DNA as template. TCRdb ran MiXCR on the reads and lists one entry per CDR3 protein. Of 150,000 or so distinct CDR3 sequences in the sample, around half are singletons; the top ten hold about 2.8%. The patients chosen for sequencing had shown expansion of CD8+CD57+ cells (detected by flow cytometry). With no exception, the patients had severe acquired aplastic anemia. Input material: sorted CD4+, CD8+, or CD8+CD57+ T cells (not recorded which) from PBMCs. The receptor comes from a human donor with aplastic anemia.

The CDR3 nucleotides read TGTGCCAGCAGTCGGGGCGGGGCCATATACTTC. This gives the protein CASSRGGAIYF. The chain is built from TRBV2 and TRBJ2-5; TRBD2 is a possible D gene (6 bases). Trimming cost V 5 bases and J 14 bases, with 15 bases left between them. The CDR3 contains 11 residues. Per germline, CDR1 SNHLY and CDR2 FYNNEI.